The source of this T cell receptor (beta chain) is a study of cytotoxic CD8 clonotypes in ibrutinib-treated CLL. Overall study findings and caveats: With treatment, public clonotypes, which were uncommon, either contracted or remained stable. Different sampling times were used for sustained-remission and progressing patients.

This CDR3 contains 16 residues. V was pared by 6 bases and J by 2 bases, with 10 bases of the junction left unmatched. Germline lookup yields CDR1 KGHSH and CDR2 LQKENI. About this clone: Its antigen is as yet unknown.

Profiling relied on immunoSEQ multiplex PCR, and the TCRdb table lists in-frame clones only, not all of them. The data hold about 140,000 clones, with approximately 80% observed a single time. The specimen was PBMCs, collected after 36 months of ibrutinib treatment. The receptor's source is a human donor with chronic lymphocytic leukemia. This chain uses TRBV18 with TRBJ1-2, with 9 nucleotides matching TRBD1. Here the CDR3 reads CASSPGTGRGNYGYTF. The DNA of the CDR3 is TGTGCCAGCTCGCCAGGGACAGGGCGAGGGAACTATGGCTACACCTTC.